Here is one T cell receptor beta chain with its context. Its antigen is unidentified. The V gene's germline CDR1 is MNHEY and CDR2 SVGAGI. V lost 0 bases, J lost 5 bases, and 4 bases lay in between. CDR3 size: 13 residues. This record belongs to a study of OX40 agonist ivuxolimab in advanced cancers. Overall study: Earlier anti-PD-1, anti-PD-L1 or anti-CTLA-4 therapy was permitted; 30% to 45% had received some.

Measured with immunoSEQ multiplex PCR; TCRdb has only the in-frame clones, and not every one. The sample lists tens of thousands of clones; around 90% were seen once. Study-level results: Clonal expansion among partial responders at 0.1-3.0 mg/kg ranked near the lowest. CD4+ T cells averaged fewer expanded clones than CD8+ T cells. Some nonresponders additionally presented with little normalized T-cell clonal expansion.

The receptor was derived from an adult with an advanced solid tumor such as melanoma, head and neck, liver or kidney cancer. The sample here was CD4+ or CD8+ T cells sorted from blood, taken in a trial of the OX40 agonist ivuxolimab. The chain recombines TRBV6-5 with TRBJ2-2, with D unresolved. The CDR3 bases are TGTGCCAGCAGTTACTCGGGGACCGGGGAGCTGTTTTTT. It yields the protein CASSYSGTGELFF.